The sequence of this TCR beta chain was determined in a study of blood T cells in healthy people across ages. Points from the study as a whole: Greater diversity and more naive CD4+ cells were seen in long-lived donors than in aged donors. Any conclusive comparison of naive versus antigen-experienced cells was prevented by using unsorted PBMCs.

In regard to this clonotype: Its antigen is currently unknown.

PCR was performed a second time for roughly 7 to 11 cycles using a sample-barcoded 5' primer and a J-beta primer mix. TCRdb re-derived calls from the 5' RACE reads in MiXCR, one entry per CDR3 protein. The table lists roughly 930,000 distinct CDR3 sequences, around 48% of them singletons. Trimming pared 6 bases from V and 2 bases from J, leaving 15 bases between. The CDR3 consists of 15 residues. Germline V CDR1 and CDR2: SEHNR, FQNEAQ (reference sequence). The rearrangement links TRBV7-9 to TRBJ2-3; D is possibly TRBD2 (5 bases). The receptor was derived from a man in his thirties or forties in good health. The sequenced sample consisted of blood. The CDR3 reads CASSSLGRDTDTQYF. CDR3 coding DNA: TGTGCCAGCAGTTCCCTTGGACGGGACACAGATACGCAGTATTTT.